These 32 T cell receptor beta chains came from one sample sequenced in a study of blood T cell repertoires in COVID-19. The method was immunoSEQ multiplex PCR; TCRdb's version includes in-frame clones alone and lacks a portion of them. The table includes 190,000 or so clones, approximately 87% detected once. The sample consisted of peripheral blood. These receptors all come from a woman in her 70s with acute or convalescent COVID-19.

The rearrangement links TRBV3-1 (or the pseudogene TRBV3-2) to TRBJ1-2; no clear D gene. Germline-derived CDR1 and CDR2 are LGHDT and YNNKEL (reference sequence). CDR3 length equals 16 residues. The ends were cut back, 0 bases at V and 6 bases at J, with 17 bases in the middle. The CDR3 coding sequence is TGTGCCAGCAGCCAAGATACTATCGATAGCAATGATGGCTACACCTTC. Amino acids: CASSQDTIDSNDGYTF.

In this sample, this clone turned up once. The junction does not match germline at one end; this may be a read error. This CDR3 reads CASSQDKRGGPQF. CDR3 in DNA: TGTGCCAGCAGCCAAGACAAGCGGGGGGGCCCCCAGTTC. The chain joins TRBV3-1 (or the pseudogene TRBV3-2) to TRBJ2-7; 10 nucleotides line up with TRBD2. The V gene's germline CDR1 is LGHDT and CDR2 YNNKEL (reference sequence). CDR3 length: 13 residues.

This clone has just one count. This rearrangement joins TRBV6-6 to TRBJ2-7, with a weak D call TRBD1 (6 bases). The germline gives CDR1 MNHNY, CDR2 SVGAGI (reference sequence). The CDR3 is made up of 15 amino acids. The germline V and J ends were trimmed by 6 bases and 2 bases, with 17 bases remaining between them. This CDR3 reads CASRLTNRATYEQYF. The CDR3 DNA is TGTGCCAGCAGGCTAACTAACAGGGCCACCTACGAGCAGTACTTC.

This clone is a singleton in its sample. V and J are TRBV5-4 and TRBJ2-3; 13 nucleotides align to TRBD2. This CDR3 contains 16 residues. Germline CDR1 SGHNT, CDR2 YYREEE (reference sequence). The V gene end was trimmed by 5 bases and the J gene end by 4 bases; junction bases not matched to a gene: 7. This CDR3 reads CASRPTSGRRSDTQYF. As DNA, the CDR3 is TGTGCCAGCAGGCCGACTAGCGGGAGGCGGTCAGATACGCAGTATTTT.

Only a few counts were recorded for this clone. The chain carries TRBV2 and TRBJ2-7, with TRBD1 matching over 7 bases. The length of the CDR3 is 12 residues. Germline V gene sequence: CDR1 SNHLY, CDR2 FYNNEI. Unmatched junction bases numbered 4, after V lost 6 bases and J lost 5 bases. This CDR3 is CASRTGIHEQYF. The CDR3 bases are TGTGCCAGCAGGACAGGGATCCACGAGCAGTACTTC.

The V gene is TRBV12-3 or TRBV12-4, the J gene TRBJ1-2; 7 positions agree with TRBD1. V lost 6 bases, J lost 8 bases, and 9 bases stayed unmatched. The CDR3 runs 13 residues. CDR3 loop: CASRQTGASGYTF. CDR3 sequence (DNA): TGTGCCAGCAGGCAAACAGGGGCCTCGGGCTACACCTTC.

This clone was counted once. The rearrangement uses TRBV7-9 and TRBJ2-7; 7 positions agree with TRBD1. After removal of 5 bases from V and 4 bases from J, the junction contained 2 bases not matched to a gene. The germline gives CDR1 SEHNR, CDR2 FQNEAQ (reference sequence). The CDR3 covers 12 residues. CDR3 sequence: CASSRDRYEQYF. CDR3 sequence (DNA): TGTGCCAGCAGCAGGGACAGATACGAGCAGTACTTC.

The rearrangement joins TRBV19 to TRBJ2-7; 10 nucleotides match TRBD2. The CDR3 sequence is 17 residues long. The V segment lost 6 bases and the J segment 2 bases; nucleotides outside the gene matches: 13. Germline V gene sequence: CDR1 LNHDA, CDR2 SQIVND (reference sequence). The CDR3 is CASSYSGIAGGTYEQYF. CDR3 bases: TGTGCCAGTAGCTATTCCGGAATAGCGGGAGGTACCTACGAGCAGTACTTC.

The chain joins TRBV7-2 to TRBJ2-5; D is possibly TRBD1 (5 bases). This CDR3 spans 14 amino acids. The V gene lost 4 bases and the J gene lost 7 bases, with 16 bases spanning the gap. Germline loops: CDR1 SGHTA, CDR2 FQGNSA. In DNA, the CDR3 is TGTGCCAGCAGCTACCTCCAGGGTGGCGCGACCCAGTACTTC. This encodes CASSYLQGGATQYF.

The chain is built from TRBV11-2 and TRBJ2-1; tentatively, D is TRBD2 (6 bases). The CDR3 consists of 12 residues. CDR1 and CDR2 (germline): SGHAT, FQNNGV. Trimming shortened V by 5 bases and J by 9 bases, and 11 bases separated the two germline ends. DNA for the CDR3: TGTGCCAGCAGCCCCTCGGGAGCTGAGCAGTTCTTC. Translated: CASSPSGAEQFF.

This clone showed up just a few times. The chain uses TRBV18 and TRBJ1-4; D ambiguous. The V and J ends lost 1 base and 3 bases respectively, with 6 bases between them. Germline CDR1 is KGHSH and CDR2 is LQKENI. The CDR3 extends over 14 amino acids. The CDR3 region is CASSPRGSNEKLFF. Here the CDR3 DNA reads TGTGCCAGCTCACCACGAGGCTCTAATGAAAAACTGTTTTTT.

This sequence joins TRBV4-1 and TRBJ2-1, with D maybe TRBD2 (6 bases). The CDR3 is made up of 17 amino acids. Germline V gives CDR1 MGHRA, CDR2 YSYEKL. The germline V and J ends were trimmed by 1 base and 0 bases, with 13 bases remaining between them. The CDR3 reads CASSQGVGGSSYNEQFF. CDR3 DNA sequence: TGCGCCAGCAGCCAAGGGGTCGGGGGAAGCTCCTACAATGAGCAGTTCTTC.

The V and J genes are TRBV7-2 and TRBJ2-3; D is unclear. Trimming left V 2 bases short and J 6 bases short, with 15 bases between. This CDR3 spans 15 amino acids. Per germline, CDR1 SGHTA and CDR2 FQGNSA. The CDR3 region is CASSLSSTTSDTQYF. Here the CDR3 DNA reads TGTGCCAGCAGCTTAAGTAGTACCACCTCGGATACGCAGTATTTT.

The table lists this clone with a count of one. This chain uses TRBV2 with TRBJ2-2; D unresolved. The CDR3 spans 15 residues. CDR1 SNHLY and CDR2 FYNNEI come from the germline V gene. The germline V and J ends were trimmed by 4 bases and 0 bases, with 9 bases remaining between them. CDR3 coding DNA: TGTGCCAGCAGTGTTTTCAGCGCGAACACCGGGGAGCTGTTTTTT. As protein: CASSVFSANTGELFF.

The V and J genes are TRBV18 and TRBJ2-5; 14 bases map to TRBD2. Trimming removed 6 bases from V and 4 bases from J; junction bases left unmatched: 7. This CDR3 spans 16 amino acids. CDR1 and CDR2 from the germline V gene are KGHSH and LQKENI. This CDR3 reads CASSGLAGVGGETQYF. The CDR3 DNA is TGTGCCAGCTCGGGACTAGCGGGAGTAGGGGGAGAGACCCAGTACTTC. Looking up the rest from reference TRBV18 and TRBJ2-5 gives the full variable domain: NAGVMQNPRHLVRRRGQEARLRCSPMKGHSHVYWYRQLPEEGLKFMVYLQKENIIDESGMPKERFSAEFPKEGPSILRIQQVVRGDSAAYFCASSGLAGVGGETQYFGPGTRLLVL.

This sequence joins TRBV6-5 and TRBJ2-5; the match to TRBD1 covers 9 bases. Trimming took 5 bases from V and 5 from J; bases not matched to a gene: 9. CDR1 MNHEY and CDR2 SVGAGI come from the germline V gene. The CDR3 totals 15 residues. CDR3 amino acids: CASSHRTGAGETQYF. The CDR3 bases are TGTGCCAGCAGTCATAGGACAGGGGCGGGTGAGACCCAGTACTTC.

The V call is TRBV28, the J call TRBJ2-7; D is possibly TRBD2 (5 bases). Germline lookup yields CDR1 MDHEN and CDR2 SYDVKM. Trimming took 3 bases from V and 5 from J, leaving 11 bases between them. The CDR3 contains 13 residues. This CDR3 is CASSLYGVHEQYF. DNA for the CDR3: TGTGCCAGCAGTTTGTACGGGGTCCACGAGCAGTACTTC.

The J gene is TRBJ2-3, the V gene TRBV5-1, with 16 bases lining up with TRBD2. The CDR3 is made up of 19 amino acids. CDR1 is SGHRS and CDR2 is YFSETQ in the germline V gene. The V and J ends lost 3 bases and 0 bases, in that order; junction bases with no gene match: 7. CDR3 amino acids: CASSYGTSGGARSTDTQYF. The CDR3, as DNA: TGCGCCAGCAGCTACGGGACTAGCGGGGGGGCTCGGAGCACAGATACGCAGTATTTT.

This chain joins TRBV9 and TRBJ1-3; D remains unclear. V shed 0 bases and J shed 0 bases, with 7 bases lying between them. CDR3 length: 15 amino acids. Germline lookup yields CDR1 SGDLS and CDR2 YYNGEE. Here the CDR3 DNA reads TGTGCCAGCAGCGTAGTCCCCTACTCTGGAAACACCATATATTTT. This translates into CASSVVPYSGNTIYF.

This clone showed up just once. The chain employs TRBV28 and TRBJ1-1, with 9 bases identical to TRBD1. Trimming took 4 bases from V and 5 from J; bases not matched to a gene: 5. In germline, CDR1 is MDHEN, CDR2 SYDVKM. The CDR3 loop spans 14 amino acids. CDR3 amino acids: CASSSGTGRTEAFF. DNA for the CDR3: TGTGCCAGCAGTTCCGGGACAGGGAGGACTGAAGCTTTCTTT.

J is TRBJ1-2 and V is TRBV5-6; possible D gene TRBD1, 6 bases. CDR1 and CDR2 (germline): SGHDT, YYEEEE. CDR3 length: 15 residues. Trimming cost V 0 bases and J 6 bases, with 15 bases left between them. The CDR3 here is CASSLDDRNQHGYTF. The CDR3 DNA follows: TGTGCCAGCAGCTTGGACGACAGGAATCAACATGGCTACACCTTC.

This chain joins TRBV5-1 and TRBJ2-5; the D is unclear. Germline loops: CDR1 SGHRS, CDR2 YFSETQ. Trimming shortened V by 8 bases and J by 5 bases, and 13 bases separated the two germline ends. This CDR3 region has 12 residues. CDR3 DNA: TGCGCCAGTTCCCGCCCTGCGGAGACCCAGTACTTC. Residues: CASSRPAETQYF.

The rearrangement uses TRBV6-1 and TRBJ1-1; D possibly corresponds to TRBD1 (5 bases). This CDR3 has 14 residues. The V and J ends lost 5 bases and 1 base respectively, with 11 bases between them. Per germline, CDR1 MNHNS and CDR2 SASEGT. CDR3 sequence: CASSLIGGNTEAFF. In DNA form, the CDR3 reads TGTGCCAGCAGTCTAATCGGGGGGAACACTGAAGCTTTCTTT.

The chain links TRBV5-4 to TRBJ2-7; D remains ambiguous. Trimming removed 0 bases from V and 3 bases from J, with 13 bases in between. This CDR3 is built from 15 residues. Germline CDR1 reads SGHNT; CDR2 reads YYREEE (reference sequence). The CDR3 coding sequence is TGTGCCAGCAGCTTGGCCGGTAGAGAAAGCTACGAGCAGTACTTC. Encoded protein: CASSLAGRESYEQYF.

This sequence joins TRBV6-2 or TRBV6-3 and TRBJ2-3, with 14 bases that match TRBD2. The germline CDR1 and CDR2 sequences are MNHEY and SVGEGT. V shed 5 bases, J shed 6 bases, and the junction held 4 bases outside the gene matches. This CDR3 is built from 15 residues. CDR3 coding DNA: TGTGCCAGCAGTCCCCGGACTAGCGGGAGGGATACGCAGTATTTT. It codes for CASSPRTSGRDTQYF.

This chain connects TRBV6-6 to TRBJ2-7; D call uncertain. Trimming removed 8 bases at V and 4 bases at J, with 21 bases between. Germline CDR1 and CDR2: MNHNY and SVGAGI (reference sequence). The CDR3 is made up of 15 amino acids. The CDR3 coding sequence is TGTGCCAGCTCCTTAGAGGAAGCCTCCCGGTACGAGCAGTACTTC. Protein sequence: CASSLEEASRYEQYF.

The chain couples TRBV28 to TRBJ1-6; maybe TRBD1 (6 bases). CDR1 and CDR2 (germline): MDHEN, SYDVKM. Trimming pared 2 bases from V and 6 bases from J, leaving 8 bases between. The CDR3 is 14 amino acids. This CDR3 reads CASSLTGFNSPLHF. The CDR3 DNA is TGTGCCAGCAGTTTAACAGGGTTTAATTCACCCCTCCACTTT.

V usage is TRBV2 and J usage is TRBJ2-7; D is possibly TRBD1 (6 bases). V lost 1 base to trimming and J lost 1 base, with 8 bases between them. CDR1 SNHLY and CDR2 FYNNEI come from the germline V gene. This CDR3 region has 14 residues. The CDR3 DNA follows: TGTGCCAGCAGTGAAGACAGGGCGTCCTACGAGCAGTACTTC. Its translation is CASSEDRASYEQYF.

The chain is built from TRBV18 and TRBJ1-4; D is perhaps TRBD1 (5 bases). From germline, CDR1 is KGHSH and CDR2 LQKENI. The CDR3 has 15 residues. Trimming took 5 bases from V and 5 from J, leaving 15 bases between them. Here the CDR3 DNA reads TGTGCCAGCTCAGGGTCTATGAACAGGAATGAAAAACTGTTTTTT. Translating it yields CASSGSMNRNEKLFF.

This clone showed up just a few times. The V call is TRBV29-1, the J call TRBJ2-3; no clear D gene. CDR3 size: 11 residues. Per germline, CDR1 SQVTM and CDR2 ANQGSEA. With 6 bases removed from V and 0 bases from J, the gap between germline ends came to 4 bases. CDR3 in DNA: TGCAGCGTCCTTAGCACAGATACGCAGTATTTT. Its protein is CSVLSTDTQYF.

The CDR3 DNA reads TGCAGTGCTAGTATCCCGGGGGGGCCTGAGACCCAGTACTTC. It yields the protein CSASIPGGPETQYF. The rearrangement joins TRBV20-1 to TRBJ2-5; 8 bases align to TRBD2. CDR3 length: 14 residues. Trimming at V came to 3 bases and at J to 5 bases, leaving 8 bases not matched to a gene. CDR1 is DFQATT and CDR2 is SNEGSKA in the germline V gene (reference sequence).

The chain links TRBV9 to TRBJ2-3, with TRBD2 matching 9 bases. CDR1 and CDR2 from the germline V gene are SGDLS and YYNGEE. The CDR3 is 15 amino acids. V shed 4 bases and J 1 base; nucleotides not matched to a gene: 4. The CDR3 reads CASSPRTSGTDTQYF. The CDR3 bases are TGTGCCAGCAGCCCACGGACTAGCGGCACAGATACGCAGTATTTT.